This T cell receptor beta chain was sequenced for a study of Graves' ophthalmopathy and Graves' hyperthyroidism. CDR3 regions of TCR beta were amplified from RNA transcripts. A first-round RT-PCR used HTBI primers, followed by a second-round multiplex PCR. Using its own MiXCR run on the multiplex PCR reads, TCRdb lists one record per CDR3 protein. The sample contains about 740,000 distinct CDR3 sequences, 40% of which appear only once. The V end lost 3 bases, the J end lost 5 bases, and 16 bases lay between the germline ends. The CDR3 covers 15 residues. Germline V gene lookup returns CDR1 MGHDK and CDR2 SYGVNS.

V gene TRBV25-1 combines with J gene TRBJ1-1; possible D gene TRBD1, 5 bases. Sequencing used peripheral blood. The receptor comes from an adult man with Graves' ophthalmopathy. CDR3 protein: CASSERQGARTEAFF. In DNA form, the CDR3 reads TGTGCCAGCAGTGAGAGGCAGGGTGCAAGAACTGAAGCTTTCTTT.